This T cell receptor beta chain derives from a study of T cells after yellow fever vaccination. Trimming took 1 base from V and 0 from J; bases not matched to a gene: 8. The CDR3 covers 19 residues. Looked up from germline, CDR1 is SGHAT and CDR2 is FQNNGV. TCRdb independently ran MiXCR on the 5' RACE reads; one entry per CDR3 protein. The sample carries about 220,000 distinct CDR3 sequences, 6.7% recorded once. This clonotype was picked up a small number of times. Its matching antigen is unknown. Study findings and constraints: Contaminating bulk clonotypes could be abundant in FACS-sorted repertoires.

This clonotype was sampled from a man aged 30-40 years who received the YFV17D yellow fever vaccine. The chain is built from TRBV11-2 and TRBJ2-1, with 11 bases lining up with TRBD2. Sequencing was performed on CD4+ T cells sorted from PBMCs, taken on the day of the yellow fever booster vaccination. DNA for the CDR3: TGTGCCAGCAGCTTAGTCCTAGCGGGGGGCCTTAGCTCCTACAATGAGCAGTTCTTC. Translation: CASSLVLAGGLSSYNEQFF.